This T cell receptor beta chain was retrieved from a study of T cells in Graves' hyperthyroidism and ophthalmopathy. For the study at large: Staff took peripheral blood when the initial diagnosis was made, before any treatment began.

The table lists this clonotype with many counts. Antigen: not known. Patients having uncontrolled infection, another autoimmune disease, pregnancy or lactation were not included. In making diagnoses, clinical symptoms, serum thyroxine and TRAb, thyroid ultrasound and orbital computed tomography were all used. Trimming pared 6 bases from V and 5 bases from J, leaving 17 bases between. This CDR3 spans 15 amino acids. Germline-derived CDR1 and CDR2 are SGHVS and FQNEAQ. Notes on the study in general: Ophthalmopathy was distinguished from stable hyperthyroidism by 13 V-J signatures.

Amplified TCR beta CDR3 regions came from RNA transcripts. TCR CDR3 regions were first amplified by RT-PCR with HTBI primers. TCRdb fed the multiplex PCR reads into MiXCR, producing one record per CDR3 protein. The sample comprises hundreds of thousands of distinct CDR3 sequences, 35% of which are singletons, and less than 35% rests with the top ten. This clonotype was obtained from a woman between 40 and 55 years old with Graves' hyperthyroidism. The sequenced sample was blood. The chain carries TRBV7-8 and TRBJ1-5; TRBD1 might be the D (5 bases). CDR3: CASSPRQTVDQPQHF. The DNA for the CDR3 is TGTGCCAGCAGTCCAAGACAGACAGTAGATCAGCCCCAGCATTTT.